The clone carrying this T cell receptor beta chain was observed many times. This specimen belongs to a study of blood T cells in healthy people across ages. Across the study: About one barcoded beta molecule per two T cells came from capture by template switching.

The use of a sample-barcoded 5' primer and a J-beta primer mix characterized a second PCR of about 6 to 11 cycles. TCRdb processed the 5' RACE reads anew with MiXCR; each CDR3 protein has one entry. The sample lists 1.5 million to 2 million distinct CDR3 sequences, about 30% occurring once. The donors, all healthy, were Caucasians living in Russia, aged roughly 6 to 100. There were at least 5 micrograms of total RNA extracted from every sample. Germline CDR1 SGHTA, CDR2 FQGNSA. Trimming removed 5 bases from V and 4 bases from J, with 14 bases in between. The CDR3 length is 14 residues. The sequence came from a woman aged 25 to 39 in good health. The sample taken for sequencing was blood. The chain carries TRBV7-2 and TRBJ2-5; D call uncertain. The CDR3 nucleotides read TGTGCCAGCAGCATCCGGGTCTCGCCAGAGACCCAGTACTTC. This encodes CASSIRVSPETQYF.